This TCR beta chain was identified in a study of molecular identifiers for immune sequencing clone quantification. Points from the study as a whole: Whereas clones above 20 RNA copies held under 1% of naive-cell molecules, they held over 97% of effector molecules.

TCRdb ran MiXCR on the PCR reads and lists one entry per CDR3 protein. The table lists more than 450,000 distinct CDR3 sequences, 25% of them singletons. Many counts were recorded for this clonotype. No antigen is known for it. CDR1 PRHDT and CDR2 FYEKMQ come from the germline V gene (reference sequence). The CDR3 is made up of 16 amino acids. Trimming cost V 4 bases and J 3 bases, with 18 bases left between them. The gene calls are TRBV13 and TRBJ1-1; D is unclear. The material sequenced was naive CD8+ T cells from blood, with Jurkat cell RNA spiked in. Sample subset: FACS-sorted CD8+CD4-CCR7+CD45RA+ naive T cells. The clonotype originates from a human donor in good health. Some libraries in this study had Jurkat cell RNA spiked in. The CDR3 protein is CASSSNYEDVDTEAFF. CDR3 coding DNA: TGTGCCAGCAGCTCCAACTACGAGGACGTCGACACTGAAGCTTTCTTT. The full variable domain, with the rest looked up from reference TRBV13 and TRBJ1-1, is AAGVIQSPRHLIKEKRETATLKCYPIPRHDTVYWYQQGPGQDPQFLISFYEKMQSDKGSIPDRFSAQQFSDYHSELNMSSLELGDSALYFCASSSNYEDVDTEAFFGQGTRLTVV.